These T cell receptor beta chains were read from a single sample in a study of cytomegalovirus exposure and HLA in healthy donors. TCRdb's copy holds only in-frame clones and misses some; the assay was immunoSEQ multiplex PCR. The table includes about 160,000 clones, 75% to 85% detected once. The sequencing input was PBMCs. The source is a female donor in good health and CMV-seronegative. Both conserved end residues are part of each CDR3. The order of the fields is CDR3 DNA, CDR3 protein, clone size, D gene, V gene, J gene. A D gene is named only where the DNA matches it firmly. Size is omitted from some rows. Given values are once, few, many or a class for expanded clones.

CDR3 DNA: TGTGCCAGCAGTCTTAGCGGCACCGGGGAGCTGTTTTTT
CDR3 protein: CASSLSGTGELFF
clone size: .
D gene: .
V gene: TRBV6-5
J gene: TRBJ2-2

CDR3 DNA: TGTGCCAGCCCGCGGGACTCCACAGATACGCAGTATTTT
CDR3 protein: CASPRDSTDTQYF
clone size: .
D gene: .
V gene: TRBV2
J gene: TRBJ2-3

CDR3 DNA: TGTGCCAGCAGTTTGACACCGATGAAATATGGCTACACCTTC
CDR3 protein: CASSLTPMKYGYTF
clone size: .
D gene: .
V gene: TRBV28
J gene: TRBJ1-2

CDR3 DNA: TGTGCCAGCAGTCTGGGAGCGGGAGCAACAGATACGCAGTATTTT
CDR3 protein: CASSLGAGATDTQYF
clone size: .
D gene: TRBD2
V gene: TRBV25-1
J gene: TRBJ2-3

CDR3 DNA: TGCGCCAGCAGCGACACCCTTACGTCCCAGTACTTC
CDR3 protein: CASSDTLTSQYF
clone size: .
D gene: .
V gene: TRBV5-1
J gene: TRBJ2-7

CDR3 DNA: TGCGCCAGCAGCCAAGATCTCCCTAGGGGCGAGCAGTACTTC
CDR3 protein: CASSQDLPRGEQYF
clone size: .
D gene: .
V gene: TRBV4-3
J gene: TRBJ2-7

CDR3 DNA: TGTGCTAGTGGTTTGGGGTTCGAAATAAGCGAGCAGTTCTTC
CDR3 protein: CASGLGFEISEQFF
clone size: .
D gene: .
V gene: TRBV12-5
J gene: TRBJ2-1

CDR3 DNA: TGTGCCAGCAGCACTAGGGACAGGGCGAGCTCCTACAATGAGCAGTTCTTC
CDR3 protein: CASSTRDRASSYNEQFF
clone size: few
D gene: TRBD1
V gene: TRBV7-2
J gene: TRBJ2-1

CDR3 DNA: TGTGCCTCAGGGACAGGGTCAGACTACGAGCAGTACTTC
CDR3 protein: CASGTGSDYEQYF
clone size: .
D gene: TRBD1
V gene: TRBV30
J gene: TRBJ2-7

CDR3 DNA: TGCAGCGTTGGGTGGACAGGGGGCTCTGGCTACACCTTC
CDR3 protein: CSVGWTGGSGYTF
clone size: .
D gene: TRBD1
V gene: TRBV29-1
J gene: TRBJ1-2

CDR3 DNA: TGTGCCAGCAGCGCTGACAGCAACACTGAAGCTTTCTTT
CDR3 protein: CASSADSNTEAFF
clone size: .
D gene: .
V gene: TRBV7-6
J gene: TRBJ1-1

CDR3 DNA: TGTGCCAGCTCACCTGGGACTACCTTTGCGTTAGAGCAGTACTTC
CDR3 protein: CASSPGTTFALEQYF
clone size: .
D gene: TRBD2
V gene: TRBV18
J gene: TRBJ2-7

CDR3 DNA: TGTGCCACCGGACAGGGGCCGACCTACGAGCAGTACTTC
CDR3 protein: CATGQGPTYEQYF
clone size: .
D gene: TRBD1
V gene: TRBV19
J gene: TRBJ2-7

CDR3 DNA: TGTGCCAGCAGCGTAGACGGTTTCAACTATGGCTACACCTTC
CDR3 protein: CASSVDGFNYGYTF
clone size: .
D gene: .
V gene: TRBV9
J gene: TRBJ1-2

CDR3 DNA: TGCGCCAGCAGCCCAGTTCCGGGGGGTGAAAAACTGTTTTTT
CDR3 protein: CASSPVPGGEKLFF
clone size: .
D gene: .
V gene: TRBV5-1
J gene: TRBJ1-4

CDR3 DNA: TGTGCCAGCAGCTTCGTCCGGGACAGTGGGGAGCAGTACTTC
CDR3 protein: CASSFVRDSGEQYF
clone size: .
D gene: TRBD1
V gene: TRBV7-2
J gene: TRBJ2-7

CDR3 DNA: TGTGCCAGTAGTAGGTGGCAGTCTAGCTCCTACAATGAGCAGTTCTTC
CDR3 protein: CASSRWQSSSYNEQFF
clone size: .
D gene: .
V gene: TRBV19
J gene: TRBJ2-1

CDR3 DNA: TGTGCCACCAGTAGTAGCGGGAACGAGCAGTACTTC
CDR3 protein: CATSSSGNEQYF
clone size: once
D gene: TRBD2
V gene: TRBV15
J gene: TRBJ2-7

CDR3 DNA: TGTGCCAGCAACGGACTGGGAAACACCGGGGAGCTGTTTTTT
CDR3 protein: CASNGLGNTGELFF
clone size: .
D gene: .
V gene: TRBV19
J gene: TRBJ2-2

CDR3 DNA: TGTGCCAGCAGTTACTCGCTGGGCGCTGAAGCTTTCTTT
CDR3 protein: CASSYSLGAEAFF
clone size: .
D gene: .
V gene: TRBV6-6
J gene: TRBJ1-1

CDR3 DNA: TGTGCCTGGAGCCCGGCCAGGGTTAGTGGCTACACCTTC
CDR3 protein: CAWSPARVSGYTF
clone size: once
D gene: .
V gene: TRBV30
J gene: TRBJ1-2

CDR3 DNA: TGTGCCAGCAGTTCTATGACAGGGATCAACACTGAAGCTTTCTTT
CDR3 protein: CASSSMTGINTEAFF
clone size: .
D gene: TRBD1
V gene: TRBV6-6
J gene: TRBJ1-1

CDR3 DNA: TGTGCCAGCACCGGGGGACGGTCACTCTCTGGAAACACCATATATTTT
CDR3 protein: CASTGGRSLSGNTIYF
clone size: .
D gene: .
V gene: TRBV6-6
J gene: TRBJ1-3

CDR3 DNA: TGTGCCAGCTCCCTGGGGAGGGTAGGCGCCGGGGAGCTGTTTTTT
CDR3 protein: CASSLGRVGAGELFF
clone size: .
D gene: TRBD2
V gene: TRBV27
J gene: TRBJ2-2

CDR3 DNA: TGTGCCAGTTTTCGGGCCGGGGAGCTGTTTTTT
CDR3 protein: CASFRAGELFF
clone size: .
D gene: .
V gene: TRBV19
J gene: TRBJ2-2

CDR3 DNA: TGTGCCAGCTCCCTAAACCAGGGATTCGAGCAGTACTTC
CDR3 protein: CASSLNQGFEQYF
clone size: .
D gene: .
V gene: TRBV7-3
J gene: TRBJ2-7

CDR3 DNA: TGTGCCAGCAGCCCGGACAGCCCTAATAACTATGGCTACACCTTC
CDR3 protein: CASSPDSPNNYGYTF
clone size: .
D gene: .
V gene: TRBV7-2
J gene: TRBJ1-2

CDR3 DNA: TGTGCCAGTAGTACAAAGACAGGGGAAGAGACCCAGTACTTC
CDR3 protein: CASSTKTGEETQYF
clone size: .
D gene: TRBD1
V gene: TRBV19
J gene: TRBJ2-5

CDR3 DNA: TGTGCCTGGAGTTCTCACCGACAGGTAACGTACTATGGCTACACCTTC
CDR3 protein: CAWSSHRQVTYYGYTF
clone size: .
D gene: .
V gene: TRBV30
J gene: TRBJ1-2

CDR3 DNA: TGTGCCAGCAGCTTCCAACAGGGGCCCTACGAGCAGTACTTC
CDR3 protein: CASSFQQGPYEQYF
clone size: .
D gene: TRBD1
V gene: TRBV11-1
J gene: TRBJ2-7

CDR3 DNA: TGTGCCAGCAGTAACCGGGACAAGTGGGGCAATGAGCAGTTCTTC
CDR3 protein: CASSNRDKWGNEQFF
clone size: once
D gene: .
V gene: TRBV25-1
J gene: TRBJ2-1

CDR3 DNA: TGTGCCAGCAGCTTAGGGACTAGCCCTTACAATGAGCAGTTCTTC
CDR3 protein: CASSLGTSPYNEQFF
clone size: .
D gene: TRBD2
V gene: TRBV11-2
J gene: TRBJ2-1

CDR3 DNA: TGTGCCAGCAGTGATCCTACCTCGTTTAATGAAAAACTGCTTTTT
CDR3 protein: CASSDPTSFNEKLLF
clone size: .
D gene: .
V gene: TRBV25-1
J gene: TRBJ1-4

CDR3 DNA: TGTGCCAGCAGTCCAGGACAGGACTATGGCTACACCTTC
CDR3 protein: CASSPGQDYGYTF
clone size: .
D gene: TRBD1
V gene: TRBV7-8
J gene: TRBJ1-2

CDR3 DNA: TGTGCCAGCAGTTTACGGGACAGTATACGTGGCTACACCTTC
CDR3 protein: CASSLRDSIRGYTF
clone size: .
D gene: TRBD1
V gene: TRBV28
J gene: TRBJ1-2

CDR3 DNA: TGTCTAAAGCGAGGGGCGGGGACTAGCACAGATACGCAGTATTTT
CDR3 protein: CLKRGAGTSTDTQYF
clone size: .
D gene: .
V gene: TRBV6-4
J gene: TRBJ2-3

CDR3 DNA: TGTGCCAGCCGACTAGGAGAATCCTACGAGCAGTACTTC
CDR3 protein: CASRLGESYEQYF
clone size: .
D gene: .
V gene: TRBV27
J gene: TRBJ2-7

CDR3 DNA: TGTGCCAGCAGTGCCACTTGGACAGGAAGCTACGAGCAGTACTTC
CDR3 protein: CASSATWTGSYEQYF
clone size: .
D gene: TRBD1
V gene: TRBV6-1
J gene: TRBJ2-7

CDR3 DNA: TGTGCCAGTAGTGGGAAGGGACAGGGGGTAAATCAGCCCCAGCATTTT
CDR3 protein: CASSGKGQGVNQPQHF
clone size: .
D gene: TRBD1
V gene: TRBV19
J gene: TRBJ1-5

CDR3 DNA: TGCGCCAGCAGCTTGGTCCAGGGCTATGGCTACACCTTC
CDR3 protein: CASSLVQGYGYTF
clone size: .
D gene: .
V gene: TRBV5-1
J gene: TRBJ1-2

CDR3 DNA: TGCGCCAGCAGGGAAATAGCGGGTACCACCGGGGAGCTGTTTTTT
CDR3 protein: CASREIAGTTGELFF
clone size: .
D gene: TRBD2
V gene: TRBV5-1
J gene: TRBJ2-2

CDR3 DNA: TGCGCCAGCAGCCCCTGGAAGGGGCCTACCTACGAGCAGTACTTC
CDR3 protein: CASSPWKGPTYEQYF
clone size: .
D gene: .
V gene: TRBV23-1
J gene: TRBJ2-7

CDR3 DNA: TGTGCCATCAGGGCGGATCAAGAGACCCAGTACTTC
CDR3 protein: CAIRADQETQYF
clone size: few
D gene: .
V gene: TRBV10-3
J gene: TRBJ2-5

CDR3 DNA: TGCGCCAGCAGCTTCGGCCAGGGGCTGGTCGATACGCAGTATTTT
CDR3 protein: CASSFGQGLVDTQYF
clone size: .
D gene: .
V gene: TRBV5-1
J gene: TRBJ2-3

CDR3 DNA: TGCGCCAGCAGCTATCGGGGAGAACCTAATCAGCCCCAGCATTTT
CDR3 protein: CASSYRGEPNQPQHF
clone size: .
D gene: .
V gene: TRBV5-1
J gene: TRBJ1-5

CDR3 DNA: TGTGCCACCCAGGGCGGGGAGCTGTTTTTT
CDR3 protein: CATQGGELFF
clone size: .
D gene: .
V gene: TRBV2
J gene: TRBJ2-2

CDR3 DNA: TGTGCCAGCAGACAACAGGGCCTCTATGGCTACACCTTC
CDR3 protein: CASRQQGLYGYTF
clone size: .
D gene: .
V gene: TRBV6-1
J gene: TRBJ1-2

CDR3 DNA: TGTGCCAGCAGATTTTACAGGGAATCACCCCTCCACTTT
CDR3 protein: CASRFYRESPLHF
clone size: .
D gene: .
V gene: TRBV6-1
J gene: TRBJ1-6

CDR3 DNA: TGTGCCAGCAGCGACAGGGGGCCTGATCAGCCCCAGCATTTT
CDR3 protein: CASSDRGPDQPQHF
clone size: .
D gene: TRBD1
V gene: TRBV2
J gene: TRBJ1-5

CDR3 DNA: TGTGCTAGTGGTTTCGGACACCAAAAAGGGTTGCGCACTGAAGCTTTCTTT
CDR3 protein: CASGFGHQKGLRTEAFF
clone size: .
D gene: .
V gene: TRBV12-5
J gene: TRBJ1-1